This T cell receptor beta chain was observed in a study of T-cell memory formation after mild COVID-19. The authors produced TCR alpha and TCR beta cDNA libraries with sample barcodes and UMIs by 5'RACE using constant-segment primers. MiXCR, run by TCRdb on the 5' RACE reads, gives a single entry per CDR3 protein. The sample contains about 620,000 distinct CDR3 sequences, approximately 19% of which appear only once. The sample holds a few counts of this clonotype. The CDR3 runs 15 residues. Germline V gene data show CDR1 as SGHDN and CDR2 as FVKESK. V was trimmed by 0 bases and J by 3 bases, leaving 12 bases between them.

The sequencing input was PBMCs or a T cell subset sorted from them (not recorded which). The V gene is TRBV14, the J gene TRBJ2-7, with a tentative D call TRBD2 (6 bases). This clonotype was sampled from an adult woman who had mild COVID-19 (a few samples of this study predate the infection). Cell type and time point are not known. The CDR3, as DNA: TGTGCCAGCAGCCAAGAGTACGGGACTTTCTACGAGCAGTACTTC. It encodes CASSQEYGTFYEQYF. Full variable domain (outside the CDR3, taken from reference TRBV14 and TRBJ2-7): EAGVTQFPSHSVIEKGQTVTLRCDPISGHDNLYWYRRVMGKEIKFLLHFVKESKQDESGMPNNRFLAERTGGTYSTLKVQPAELEDSGVYFCASSQEYGTFYEQYFGPGTRLTVT.